This is a list of T cell receptor beta chains from one sample in a study of shared clonotypes between healthy human individuals. Measured with immunoSEQ multiplex PCR; TCRdb has only the in-frame clones, and not every one. Of roughly 500,000 clones in the sample, about four fifths were seen once. The sequenced sample was PBMCs. The receptors derive from a woman aged 40 to 49 in good health. Some clones in this sample may be carry-over from other donors' samples. CDR3s leave out the opening cysteine and the closing phenylalanine or tryptophan.

J gene: TRBJ2-7; V gene: TRBV5-1; CDR3 protein: ASSTTGLRSYEQY
J gene: TRBJ1-2; V gene: TRBV5-1; CDR3 protein: ASSLAEGNYGYT
J gene: TRBJ2-2; V gene: TRBV5-8; CDR3 protein: ASSSGQNTGELF
J gene: TRBJ2-2; V gene: TRBV9; CDR3 protein: ASSVGVTANTGELF
J gene: TRBJ2-7; V gene: TRBV9; CDR3 protein: ASSVALGPTYEQY
J gene: TRBJ2-3; V gene: TRBV7-2; CDR3 protein: ASSPPARGGADTQY
J gene: TRBJ2-7; V gene: TRBV14; CDR3 protein: ASSGTRSGYEQY
J gene: TRBJ1-2; V gene: TRBV4-1; CDR3 protein: ASSQDSTDPFNGGYT
J gene: TRBJ2-2; V gene: TRBV11-3; CDR3 protein: ASSSGRVRTGELF
J gene: TRBJ2-7; V gene: TRBV7-9; CDR3 protein: ASSTPSGSRGEQY
J gene: TRBJ2-1; V gene: TRBV9; CDR3 protein: ASSSSYGVYNEQF
J gene: TRBJ2-5; V gene: TRBV7-9; CDR3 protein: ASSSPGEGRETQY
J gene: TRBJ2-1; V gene: TRBV28; CDR3 protein: ASGTDRRYNEQF
J gene: TRBJ2-3; V gene: TRBV15; CDR3 protein: ATSRGGSRALDTQY
J gene: TRBJ1-1; V gene: TRBV30; CDR3 protein: AWRMNMNTEAF
J gene: TRBJ2-2; V gene: TRBV10-3; CDR3 protein: AISDRVAGGTGELF
J gene: TRBJ2-1; V gene: TRBV6-5; CDR3 protein: ASSYSGQGNEQF
J gene: TRBJ1-4; V gene: TRBV18; CDR3 protein: ASSQRQGGDEKLF
J gene: TRBJ2-1; V gene: TRBV5-6; CDR3 protein: ASSSTSGSSYNEQF
J gene: TRBJ2-5; V gene: TRBV7-2; CDR3 protein: ASSAKREVLFQETQY